This T cell receptor beta chain was sequenced for a study of cytomegalovirus exposure and HLA in healthy donors. Study-wide findings and caveats: It was in a later analysis that TCR association rates were seen to vary by HLA locus, highest for DRB1 and lowest for HLA-C.

A multiplex PCR was run with 60 Vbeta primers and 13 Jbeta primers. TCRdb's table, derived via immunoSEQ multiplex PCR, lists solely in-frame clones and lacks some. The sample consists of approximately 160,000 clones, about 80% of them appearing once. Germline V gene lookup returns CDR1 MNHEY and CDR2 SVGAGI. This CDR3 spans 15 amino acids. Unmatched junction bases numbered 8, after V lost 0 bases and J lost 10 bases. Points on this clone: Its antigen is unknown.

What was sequenced was PBMCs. The chain employs TRBV6-5 and TRBJ1-4, with 7 bases identical to TRBD1. The TCR originated in a man between 18 and 29 years old in good health and CMV-seronegative. Written as DNA, the CDR3 is TGTGCCAGCAGTTACTCGGGGGACAGTCGGGGAAAACTGTTTTTT. It codes for CASSYSGDSRGKLFF.